Below, 21 T cell receptor beta chains from the same sample are listed, as sequenced in a study of blood T cell repertoires in COVID-19. Using immunoSEQ multiplex PCR, the repertoire was profiled, and TCRdb retains in-frame clones only, with some absent. The data show about 140,000 clones, 60% to 85% seen once. Sequencing was done on a sample of peripheral blood. The receptor set was obtained from a man aged 50-60 years with acute or convalescent COVID-19.

This chain links TRBV24-1 with TRBJ2-1, with D possibly being TRBD2 (6 bases). Trimming took off 3 bases at V and 7 bases at J, with 9 bases between the two ends. CDR1 is KGHDR, CDR2 SFDVKD, per germline. The CDR3 sequence is 13 residues long. The CDR3 nucleotides are TGTGCCACCAGTGATGGCGGGGTAAATGAGCAGTTCTTC. Protein product: CATSDGGVNEQFF.

CDR3 region: CASSEAATVGNSPLHF. In nucleotides, the CDR3 is TGTGCCAGCAGTGAAGCCGCGACAGTGGGGAATTCACCCCTCCACTTT. The chain uses TRBV6-1 and TRBJ1-6; possibly TRBD1 for D (5 bases). The CDR3 runs to 16 residues. Trimming pared 0 bases from V and 7 bases from J, leaving 13 bases between. Germline CDR1 is MNHNS and CDR2 is SASEGT.

The chain recombines TRBV18 with TRBJ1-1; possibly TRBD1 for D (5 bases). This CDR3 contains 14 residues. Deletions cut 3 bases from V and 0 bases from J, with 8 bases between. From germline, CDR1 is KGHSH and CDR2 LQKENI. In nucleotides, the CDR3 is TGTGCCAGCTCACCCGGGGGGATGAACACTGAAGCTTTCTTT. This gives the protein CASSPGGMNTEAFF.

The V and J genes are TRBV6-1 and TRBJ1-2; D remains ambiguous. With 2 bases removed from V and 6 bases from J, the gap between germline ends came to 13 bases. The CDR3 has 14 amino acids. Germline V gene lookup returns CDR1 MNHNS and CDR2 SASEGT. CDR3 sequence: CASSEYVQSHGYTF. CDR3 DNA: TGTGCCAGCAGTGAATATGTACAGTCCCATGGCTACACCTTC.

This chain links TRBV10-3 with TRBJ2-1; 7 bases are shared with TRBD2. CDR1 is ENHRY and CDR2 is SYGVKD in the germline V gene. V was pared by 1 base and J by 9 bases, with 0 bases of the junction left unmatched. The CDR3 is made up of 12 amino acids. CDR3 region: CAISEWEGEQFF. In DNA form, the CDR3 reads TGTGCCATCAGTGAGTGGGAGGGTGAGCAGTTCTTC.

This clone has only a few counts. This chain connects TRBV27 to TRBJ1-1; 10 bases align to TRBD1. Germline CDR1 MNHEY, CDR2 SMNVEV (reference sequence). Germline trimming cut 1 base from V and 5 bases from J; bases unmatched to any gene: 7. This CDR3 region has 16 residues. The DNA of the CDR3 is TGTGCCAGCAGTTTATTCAGGACAGGGGGTATTACTGAAGCTTTCTTT. This codes for CASSLFRTGGITEAFF.

This clone has only a few counts. This chain links TRBV4-2 with TRBJ2-7, with 10 bases matching TRBD2. The J segment lost 1 base and the V segment lost 0 bases, leaving 3 bases of the junction unmatched. Germline lookup yields CDR1 LGHNA and CDR2 YNFKEQ. The CDR3 is 16 amino acids. The chain's CDR3 is CASSQESSGGSYEQYF. In nucleotides, the CDR3 is TGTGCCAGCAGCCAAGAGAGTAGCGGGGGGTCCTACGAGCAGTACTTC.

The chain combines TRBV18 with TRBJ2-5; D might be TRBD2 (5 bases). Trimming left V 3 bases short and J 2 bases short, with 16 bases between. Per germline, CDR1 KGHSH and CDR2 LQKENI. CDR3 size: 16 residues. The CDR3: CASSPVGAGLQETQYF. The CDR3 DNA reads as TGTGCCAGCTCACCGGTGGGCGCGGGCCTACAAGAGACCCAGTACTTC.

V and J are TRBV18 and TRBJ2-4; 9 positions agree with TRBD2. Germline CDR1 KGHSH, CDR2 LQKENI. This CDR3 is built from 16 residues. Trimming took 2 bases from V and 1 from J; bases not matched to a gene: 3. The DNA of the CDR3 is TGTGCCAGCTCACCAGCTAGCGGGGACGCCAAAAACATTCAGTACTTC. Protein sequence: CASSPASGDAKNIQYF.

The J gene is TRBJ2-3, the V gene TRBV18; 8 bases match TRBD1. V trimming: 5 bases; J trimming: 8 bases; junction bases outside the gene matches: 12. This CDR3 contains 15 residues. Per the germline V gene, CDR1 is KGHSH and CDR2 is LQKENI. CDR3 sequence: CASSSDRGILGTQYF. CDR3 DNA sequence: TGTGCCAGCTCATCCGACAGGGGAATCTTGGGTACGCAGTATTTT.

The chain joins TRBV3-1 (or the pseudogene TRBV3-2) to TRBJ2-5; D might be TRBD2 (6 bases). Germline CDR1 reads LGHDT; CDR2 reads YNNKEL (reference sequence). This CDR3 spans 17 amino acids. V was pared by 1 base and J by 1 base, with 16 bases between. The chain's CDR3 is CASSQGILAYAQETQYF. The CDR3 DNA reads TGTGCCAGCAGCCAAGGAATACTAGCCTACGCCCAAGAGACCCAGTACTTC.

CDR3 amino acids: CASGRDRGYTEAFF. CDR3 coding DNA: TGTGCTAGTGGTCGAGACAGGGGGTACACTGAAGCTTTCTTT. The chain has TRBV12-5 and TRBJ1-1; TRBD1 aligns across 9 bases. This CDR3 contains 14 residues. The V segment lost 5 bases and the J segment 3 bases; nucleotides outside the gene matches: 4. CDR1 and CDR2 from the germline V gene are LGHNT and FRNRAP.

The chain employs TRBV10-2 and TRBJ1-5; 12 positions match TRBD1. Germline V gives CDR1 WSHSY, CDR2 SAAADI. V dropped 7 bases and J dropped 9; count of bases not matched to a gene: 4. This CDR3 region has 13 residues. CDR3 coding DNA: TGCGCCAGCACCGGGACAGGGGGCTCGCCCCAGCATTTT. Its protein product is CASTGTGGSPQHF.

The chain is built from TRBV6-6 and TRBJ2-3; 7 bases map to TRBD1. Germline assignment: CDR1 MNHNY and CDR2 SVGAGI (reference sequence). With 6 bases clipped from V and 0 bases from J, the junction kept 9 bases outside the gene matches. This CDR3 has 16 residues. CDR3 DNA sequence: TGTGCCAGCAGACCCCAGACAGGGTTTAGCACAGATACGCAGTATTTT. Residues: CASRPQTGFSTDTQYF.

This chain uses TRBV7-2 with TRBJ1-5; TRBD1 matches at 9 bases. The trim removed 5 bases at V and 7 bases at J, leaving 15 bases unmatched. Looked up from germline, CDR1 is SGHTA and CDR2 is FQGNSA. The CDR3 sequence is 17 residues long. The CDR3 DNA follows: TGTGCCAGCAGCCATTACAGGGGGCAGGGGGGTACACAGCCCCAGCATTTT. Translating it yields CASSHYRGQGGTQPQHF.

V is TRBV21-1 and J is TRBJ1-2; the table's D call, TRBD1, was not checked against the DNA. TRBV21-1 is described as a pseudogene. The CDR3 sequence is 13 residues long. CDR3 residues: CARGTGAGYGYTF. The CDR3 bases are TGTGCCAGAGGGACAGGGGCGGGCTATGGCTACACCTTC.

This chain links TRBV13 with TRBJ2-7; 7 nucleotides line up with TRBD1. This CDR3 is built from 12 residues. V shed 3 bases, J shed 5 bases, and the junction held 1 base outside the gene matches. Germline V CDR1 and CDR2: PRHDT, FYEKMQ (reference sequence). The CDR3 region has the DNA TGTGCCAGCAGCTTTACAGGGGACGAGCAGTACTTC. It codes for CASSFTGDEQYF.

The V and J genes are TRBV11-3 and TRBJ2-1; TRBD1 matches 7 bases. The CDR3 covers 14 residues. The germline V gene has CDR1 SGHNT and CDR2 YENEEA. V gave up 5 bases and J gave up 4 bases; unmatched junction bases: 5. The CDR3 DNA sequence: TGTGCCAGCAGCGAGCAGGGGGTATACAATGAGCAGTTCTTC. It codes for CASSEQGVYNEQFF.

The chain uses TRBV30 and TRBJ2-1; 7 nucleotides line up with TRBD1. CDR1 is GTSNPN and CDR2 is SVGIG in the germline V gene (reference sequence). This CDR3 is built from 12 residues. J was trimmed by 10 bases and V by 0 bases; bases with no gene match: 3. The CDR3: CAWSVGGGEQFF. The CDR3 nucleotides are TGTGCCTGGAGTGTAGGGGGCGGGGAGCAGTTCTTC.

The V and J genes are TRBV4-1 and TRBJ1-2, with 8 bases lining up with TRBD1. CDR1 is MGHRA, CDR2 YSYEKL, per germline. The CDR3 has 14 amino acids. Germline trimming cut 3 bases from V and 3 bases from J; bases unmatched to any gene: 3. The CDR3 sequence: CASSHLTGDYGYTF. CDR3 sequence (DNA): TGCGCCAGCAGCCATTTGACAGGGGACTATGGCTACACCTTC.

V gene TRBV11-3 combines with J gene TRBJ1-1; D is ambiguous. CDR3 length equals 13 residues. V shed 8 bases and J shed 0 bases, with 10 bases lying between them. Germline V lookup: CDR1 SGHNT, CDR2 YENEEA. This CDR3 is CASSAEMNTEAFF. The CDR3 nucleotides are TGTGCCAGCTCCGCGGAAATGAACACTGAAGCTTTCTTT.